Each of the 14 T cell receptor beta chains below was sequenced from the same sample in a study of blood T cell repertoires in COVID-19 (dated by TCRdb to between 2020 and 2021). Receptor amplification or capture employed the immunoSEQ multiplex PCR assay. Held by TCRdb, this immuneACCESS table contains in-frame sequences only and omits some clones. Under half of the omission traces to an unresolved V gene where checked; the cause of the rest is unknown. Here the sample has 270,000 or so clones; more than 65% occur a single time. Around 3.5% of the sample comes from the top ten. Sequenced sample: PBMCs or T cells enriched from blood (not recorded which). The source is a man aged 50-60 years who had recovered from COVID-19.

The DNA for the CDR3 is TGTGCCAGCTCACAATCACTAGCGGGGACCTACGAGCAGTACTTC. Protein product: CASSQSLAGTYEQYF. The chain is built from TRBV18 and TRBJ2-7; the match to TRBD2 covers 10 bases. With V trimmed by 4 bases and J by 2 bases, 5 bases remained unmatched. The CDR3 spans 15 residues. Germline assignment: CDR1 KGHSH and CDR2 LQKENI.

V gene TRBV3-1 (or the pseudogene TRBV3-2) combines with J gene TRBJ2-2, with 11 nucleotides matching TRBD2. The V and J ends lost 0 bases and 4 bases, in that order; junction bases with no gene match: 7. CDR1 and CDR2 (germline): LGHDT, YNNKEL (reference sequence). The CDR3 runs 18 residues. CDR3 region: CASSQDTLAGAFTGELFF. The DNA for the CDR3 is TGTGCCAGCAGCCAAGATACACTAGCGGGAGCATTCACCGGGGAGCTGTTTTTT.

The V gene is TRBV30, the J gene TRBJ1-1; TRBD1 matches 8 bases. Germline CDR1 GTSNPN, CDR2 SVGIG (reference sequence). V was clipped by 1 base and J by 0 bases; unmatched bases: 4. The CDR3 is 15 residues long. The CDR3 sequence: CAWSGTGTMNTEAFF. DNA for the CDR3: TGTGCCTGGAGTGGGACAGGGACGATGAACACTGAAGCTTTCTTT.

The rearrangement joins TRBV7-2 to TRBJ2-2, with 11 bases identical to TRBD2. The CDR3 loop spans 17 amino acids. The trim removed 5 bases at V and 7 bases at J, leaving 12 bases unmatched. CDR1 is SGHTA, CDR2 FQGNSA, per germline. CDR3 loop: CASSARSSGRFNGELFF. CDR3 sequence (DNA): TGTGCCAGCAGCGCTCGTTCTAGCGGGAGGTTTAACGGGGAGCTGTTTTTT.

This clone showed up just a few times. V usage is TRBV9 and J usage is TRBJ1-5, with D possibly being TRBD1 (6 bases). The CDR3 totals 15 residues. Germline loops: CDR1 SGDLS, CDR2 YYNGEE. V was clipped by 2 bases and J by 4 bases, with 13 bases between them. The CDR3 loop is CASSVTAGENQPQHF. Here the CDR3 DNA reads TGTGCCAGCAGCGTCACGGCAGGGGAGAATCAGCCCCAGCATTTT.

The V and J genes are TRBV7-6 and TRBJ1-3, with a weak D call TRBD1 (5 bases). V lost 6 bases and J lost 0, with 12 bases in between. The CDR3 spans 15 residues. Looked up from germline, CDR1 is SGHVS and CDR2 is FNYEAQ. The CDR3 DNA sequence: TGTGCCAGCAGTTCAGACAGTAGCTCTGGAAACACCATATATTTT. Its protein is CASSSDSSSGNTIYF. Supplemented by reference TRBV7-6 and TRBJ1-3, the full variable domain reads GAGVSQSPRYKVTKRGQDVALRCDPISGHVSLYWYRQALGQGPEFLTYFNYEAQQDKSGLPNDRFSAERPEGSISTLTIQRTEQRDSAMYRCASSSDSSSGNTIYFGEGSWLTVV.

The chain combines TRBV28 with TRBJ2-7, with D perhaps matching TRBD2 (6 bases). This CDR3 region has 13 residues. Per the germline V gene, CDR1 is MDHEN and CDR2 is SYDVKM. Trimming stripped 4 bases from V and 0 bases from J, with 7 bases between. The CDR3 reads CASSYGGSYEQYF. CDR3 nucleotides: TGTGCCAGCAGTTACGGGGGCTCCTACGAGCAGTACTTC.

The chain couples TRBV5-1 to TRBJ1-2; D possibly corresponds to TRBD1 (5 bases). Germline lookup yields CDR1 SGHRS and CDR2 YFSETQ. The V gene lost 3 bases and the J gene lost 8 bases, with 17 bases spanning the gap. This CDR3 has 14 amino acids. The CDR3 reads CASSSQWGGGGYTF. CDR3 nucleotides: TGCGCCAGCAGCTCCCAGTGGGGGGGTGGCGGCTACACCTTC.

The rearrangement uses TRBV30 and TRBJ1-2; the match to TRBD1 covers 8 bases. Unmatched junction bases numbered 9, after V lost 3 bases and J lost 3 bases. The length of the CDR3 is 15 residues. The germline V gene encodes CDR1 GTSNPN and CDR2 SVGIG (reference sequence). In DNA form, the CDR3 reads TGTGCCTGGAGCCGTCGGGACAGGCCTTACTATGGCTACACCTTC. Protein: CAWSRRDRPYYGYTF.

The chain employs TRBV25-1 and TRBJ1-3; D not certain. The germline CDR1 and CDR2 sequences are MGHDK and SYGVNS. The CDR3 length is 16 residues. V was shortened by 3 bases and J by 0 bases, with 12 bases between the two germline ends. The CDR3 loop is CASSDVGGSSGNTIYF. The CDR3 DNA follows: TGTGCCAGCAGTGATGTAGGCGGAAGCTCTGGAAACACCATATATTTT.

This chain joins TRBV6-2 or TRBV6-3 and TRBJ2-7, with D perhaps TRBD2 (5 bases). CDR3 size: 14 residues. Germline-derived CDR1 and CDR2 are MNHEY and SVGEGT. V was trimmed by 6 bases and J by 2 bases, leaving 14 bases between them. CDR3 nucleotides: TGTGCCAGCAGCAAAAAGCGGAGACCCTACGAGCAGTACTTC. This encodes CASSKKRRPYEQYF.

The chain links TRBV6-6 to TRBJ2-1, with 7 bases lining up with TRBD2. The V gene end was trimmed by 8 bases and the J gene end by 11 bases; junction bases not matched to a gene: 6. The CDR3 sequence is 11 residues long. CDR1 is MNHNY, CDR2 SVGAGI, per germline (reference sequence). CDR3 sequence: CASGLELKQFF. The CDR3 nucleotides are TGTGCCAGCGGACTAGAACTAAAGCAGTTCTTC.

The chain links TRBV28 to TRBJ2-1; TRBD1 agrees at 9 bases. Germline trimming cut 8 bases from V and 4 bases from J; bases unmatched to any gene: 6. The CDR3 totals 14 residues. The germline gives CDR1 MDHEN, CDR2 SYDVKM. The CDR3 loop is CASYGQGSYNEQFF. CDR3 bases: TGTGCCAGCTACGGACAGGGGAGTTACAATGAGCAGTTCTTC.

This clone has a handful of counts. V and J are TRBV3-1 (or the pseudogene TRBV3-2) and TRBJ1-6, with a tentative D call TRBD1 (5 bases). Trimming cost V 1 base and J 7 bases, with 14 bases left between them. Germline CDR1 and CDR2: LGHDT and YNNKEL (reference sequence). The CDR3 length is 16 residues. This chain's CDR3 is CASSQVRGVANSPLHF. CDR3 nucleotides: TGTGCCAGCAGCCAAGTGCGGGGGGTCGCGAATTCACCCCTCCACTTT.